This entry describes one T cell receptor (beta chain). Its specificity is unknown. Both 60 Vbeta primers and 13 Jbeta primers went into the PCR. The data were produced by immunoSEQ multiplex PCR, yet TCRdb's version contains in-frame clones alone and is incomplete. The sample has about 170,000 clones, around 82% seen once. The sample comes from a study of cytomegalovirus exposure and HLA in healthy donors. Findings and limits, study-wide: In vitro work confirmed that a few CMV-associated chains recognize CMV antigens.

This CDR3 is built from 14 residues. The V segment lost 5 bases and the J segment 1 base; nucleotides outside the gene matches: 5. Germline assignment: CDR1 SGHTA and CDR2 FQGNSA. Sequenced sample: PBMCs. The chain is built from TRBV7-2 and TRBJ2-7; 7 nucleotides agree with TRBD1. The clonotype was recovered from a boy younger than 10 in good health and CMV-seronegative. As DNA, the CDR3 is TGTGCCAGCAGCCGAAAGACAGGGTCCTACGAGCAGTACTTC. This translates into CASSRKTGSYEQYF.